This TCR beta chain is drawn from a study of shared clonotypes between healthy human individuals. As for the study in general: Serving as donors were two women and a few men, whose ages spanned 18 to 49. Study results and limitations: Sequencing depth was predicted to influence how clonotypes are shared among donors. When naive CD4 clonotypes were compared across a handful of donors, approximately 5% were shared.

A word on this clone: Its antigen is not identified.

Libraries were prepared by immunoSEQ multiplex PCR; TCRdb keeps only in-frame clonotypes and omits some of them. The sample consists of a few million clones, approximately 94% of them appearing once. Trimming removed 0 bases at V and 8 bases at J, with 9 bases between. CDR1 and CDR2 from the germline V gene are SGHRS and YFSETQ. CDR3 size: 14 residues. The sequenced sample consisted of naive CD4+ T cells sorted from blood. As for subset: CD45RA+ positively selected. This TCR was recovered from a man younger than 35 in good health. The chain couples TRBV5-1 to TRBJ1-6; the D is unclear. The CDR3 nucleotides read TGCGCCAGCAGCTTGGGGGGTAGGGATTCACCCCTCCACTTT. It specifies CASSLGGRDSPLHF.